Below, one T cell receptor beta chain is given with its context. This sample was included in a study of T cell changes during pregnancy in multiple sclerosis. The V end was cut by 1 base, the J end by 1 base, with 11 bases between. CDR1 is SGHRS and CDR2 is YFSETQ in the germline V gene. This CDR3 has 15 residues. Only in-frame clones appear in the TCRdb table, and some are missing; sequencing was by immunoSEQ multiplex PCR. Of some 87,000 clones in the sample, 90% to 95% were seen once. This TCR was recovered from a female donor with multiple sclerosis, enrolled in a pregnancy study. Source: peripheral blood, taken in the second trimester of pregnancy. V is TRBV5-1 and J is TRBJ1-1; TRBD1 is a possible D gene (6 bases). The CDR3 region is CASSLNGRGNTEAFF. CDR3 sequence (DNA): TGCGCCAGCAGCTTGAACGGCAGGGGGAACACTGAAGCTTTCTTT.